The clone carrying this T cell receptor (beta chain) was observed at least ten times. What it recognizes is unknown. The sample is drawn from a study of Graves' ophthalmopathy and Graves' hyperthyroidism. Turning to the study itself: The blood sample was drawn at first diagnosis and before any treatment.

Study results and limitations: With 70.59% sensitivity and approximately 72% specificity, the model predicted ophthalmopathy progression.

Patients newly diagnosed with hyperthyroidism, under 2 months' duration, were aged 18 to 65, the study reports. The authors diagnosed from clinical symptoms, serum thyroxine, TRAb, thyroid ultrasound and orbital computed tomography. The germline CDR1 and CDR2 sequences are DFQATT and SNEGSKA (reference sequence). V was cut by 6 bases and J by 4 bases, with 13 bases left in between. The CDR3 covers 12 residues. RNA transcripts yielded amplified TCR beta CDR3 regions. RT-PCR in the first round used HTBI primers; a second-round multiplex PCR followed. Using its own MiXCR run on the multiplex PCR reads, TCRdb lists one record per CDR3 protein. Altogether hundreds of thousands of distinct CDR3 sequences are present, over 15% being singletons, with the ten largest covering 5.5% to 7%.

This sequence originates from a woman aged 18-30 years with stable Graves' hyperthyroidism. Material for sequencing was peripheral blood. The gene calls are TRBV20-1 and TRBJ2-7; no definite D call. CDR3 region: CSASQAQYEQYF. Here the CDR3 DNA reads TGCAGTGCGTCTCAGGCGCAATACGAGCAGTACTTC.